The source of this TCR beta chain is a study of post-analysis software for immune sequencing data. Study-wide results and limits: Samples made in the same batch grouped tightly together by F measure.

TCR beta libraries were prepared from cDNA with unique molecular identifiers. Input amounts of 1 to 10 million T cells were used. These gave about 500,000 cDNA molecules, so each molecule approximated one T cell. TCRdb re-called the PCR reads with MiXCR, one entry per CDR3 protein. The repertoire includes hundreds of thousands of distinct CDR3 sequences, under 55% of them detected once, and about 12% sits in the top ten. Turning to this clonotype: The antigen remains unidentified.

The receptor's source is a girl aged 10 to 17 with multiple sclerosis. The specimen was blood.

CDR3: CSARGATGQGYSQPQHF. The CDR3 nucleotides are TGCAGTGCTAGAGGCGCTACGGGACAGGGTTACAGTCAGCCCCAGCATTTT. This chain connects TRBV20-1 to TRBJ1-5, with 9 bases that match TRBD1. This CDR3 spans 17 amino acids. Germline-derived CDR1 and CDR2 are DFQATT and SNEGSKA (reference sequence). Trimming removed 1 base from V and 6 bases from J; junction bases left unmatched: 13.